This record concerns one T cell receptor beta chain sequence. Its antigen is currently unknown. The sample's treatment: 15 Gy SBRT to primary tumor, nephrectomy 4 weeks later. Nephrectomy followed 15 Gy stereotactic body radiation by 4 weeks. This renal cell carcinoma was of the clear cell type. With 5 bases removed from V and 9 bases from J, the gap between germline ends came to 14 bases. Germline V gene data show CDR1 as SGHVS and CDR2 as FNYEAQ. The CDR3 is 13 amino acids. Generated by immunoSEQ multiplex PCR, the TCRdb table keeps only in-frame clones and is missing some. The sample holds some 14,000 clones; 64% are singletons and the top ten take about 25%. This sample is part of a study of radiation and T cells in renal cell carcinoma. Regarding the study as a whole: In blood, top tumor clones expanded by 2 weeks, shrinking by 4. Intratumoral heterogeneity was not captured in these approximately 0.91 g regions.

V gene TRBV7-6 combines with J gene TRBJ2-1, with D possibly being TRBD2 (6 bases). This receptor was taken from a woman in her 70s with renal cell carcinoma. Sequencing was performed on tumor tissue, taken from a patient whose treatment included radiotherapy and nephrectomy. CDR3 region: CASSLGGRGEQFF. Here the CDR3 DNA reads TGTGCCAGCAGCCTGGGAGGCCGGGGTGAGCAGTTCTTC. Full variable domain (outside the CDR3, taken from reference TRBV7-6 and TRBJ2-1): GAGVSQSPRYKVTKRGQDVALRCDPISGHVSLYWYRQALGQGPEFLTYFNYEAQQDKSGLPNDRFSAERPEGSISTLTIQRTEQRDSAMYRCASSLGGRGEQFFGPGTRLTVL.